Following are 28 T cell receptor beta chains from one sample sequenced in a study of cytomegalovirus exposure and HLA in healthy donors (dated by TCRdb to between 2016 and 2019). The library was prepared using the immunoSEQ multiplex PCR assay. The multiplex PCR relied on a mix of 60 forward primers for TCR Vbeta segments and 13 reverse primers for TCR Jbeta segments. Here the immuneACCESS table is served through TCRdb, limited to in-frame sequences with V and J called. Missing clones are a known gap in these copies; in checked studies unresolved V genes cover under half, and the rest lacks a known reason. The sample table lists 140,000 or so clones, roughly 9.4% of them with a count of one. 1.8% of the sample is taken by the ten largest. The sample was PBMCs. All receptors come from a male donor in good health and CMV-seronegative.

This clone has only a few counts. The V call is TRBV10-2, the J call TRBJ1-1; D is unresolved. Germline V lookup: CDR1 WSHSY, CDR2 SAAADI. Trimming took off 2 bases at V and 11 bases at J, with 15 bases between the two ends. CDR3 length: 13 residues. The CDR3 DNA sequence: TGCGCCAGCAGTGAGAGTCAGGTGCCATGGGCTTTCTTT. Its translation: CASSESQVPWAFF.

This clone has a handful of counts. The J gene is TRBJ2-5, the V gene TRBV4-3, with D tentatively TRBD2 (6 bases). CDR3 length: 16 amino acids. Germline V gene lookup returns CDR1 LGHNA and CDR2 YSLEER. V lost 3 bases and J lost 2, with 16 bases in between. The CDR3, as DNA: TGCGCCAGCAGCCACCGGTTGACTAGTATTCAAGAGACCCAGTACTTC. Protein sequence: CASSHRLTSIQETQYF.

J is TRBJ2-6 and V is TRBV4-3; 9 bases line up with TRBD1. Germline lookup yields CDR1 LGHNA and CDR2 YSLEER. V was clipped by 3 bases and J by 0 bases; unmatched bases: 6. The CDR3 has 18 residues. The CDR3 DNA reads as TGCGCCAGCAGCCAGGGGGGACAGGGATTCTCTGGGGCCAACGTCCTGACTTTC. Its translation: CASSQGGQGFSGANVLTF.

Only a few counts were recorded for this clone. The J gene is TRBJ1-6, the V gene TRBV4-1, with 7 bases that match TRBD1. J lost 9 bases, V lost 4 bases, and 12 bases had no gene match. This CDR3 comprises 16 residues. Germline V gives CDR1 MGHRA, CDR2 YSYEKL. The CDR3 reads CASSPRGGGGGSPLHF. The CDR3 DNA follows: TGCGCCAGCAGCCCCCGCGGCGGAGGGGGCGGTTCACCCCTCCACTTT.

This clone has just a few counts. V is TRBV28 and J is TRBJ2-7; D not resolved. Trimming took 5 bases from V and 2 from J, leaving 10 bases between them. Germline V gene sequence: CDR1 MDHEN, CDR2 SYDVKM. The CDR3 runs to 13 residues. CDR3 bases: TGTGCCAGCAGTCTCCGTCGGGCCTACGAGCAGTACTTC. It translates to CASSLRRAYEQYF.

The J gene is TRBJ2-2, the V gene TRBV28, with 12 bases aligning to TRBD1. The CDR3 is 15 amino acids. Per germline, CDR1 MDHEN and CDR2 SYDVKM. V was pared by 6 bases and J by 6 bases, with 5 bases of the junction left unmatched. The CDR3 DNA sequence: TGTGCCAGCAGAATGGGACAGGGGGCGCCCGGGGAGCTGTTTTTT. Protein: CASRMGQGAPGELFF.

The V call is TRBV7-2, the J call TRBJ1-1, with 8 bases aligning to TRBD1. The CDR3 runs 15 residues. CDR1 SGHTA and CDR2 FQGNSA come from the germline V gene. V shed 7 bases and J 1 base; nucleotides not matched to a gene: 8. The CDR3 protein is CASIPQGAGNTEAFF. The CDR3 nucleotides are TGTGCCAGCATCCCCCAGGGGGCCGGGAACACTGAAGCTTTCTTT.

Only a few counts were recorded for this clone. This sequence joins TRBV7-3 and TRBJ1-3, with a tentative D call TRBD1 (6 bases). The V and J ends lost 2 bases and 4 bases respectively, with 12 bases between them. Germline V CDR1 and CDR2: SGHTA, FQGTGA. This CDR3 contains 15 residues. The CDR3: CASSLDQGRGNTIYF. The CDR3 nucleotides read TGTGCCAGCAGCTTAGATCAGGGGCGCGGAAACACCATATATTTT.

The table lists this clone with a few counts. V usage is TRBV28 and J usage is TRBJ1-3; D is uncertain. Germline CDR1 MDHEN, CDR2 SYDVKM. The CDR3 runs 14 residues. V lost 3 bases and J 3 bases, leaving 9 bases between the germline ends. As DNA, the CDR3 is TGTGCCAGCAGTTTTCCGGGTTTTGGAAACACCATATATTTT. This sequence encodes CASSFPGFGNTIYF.

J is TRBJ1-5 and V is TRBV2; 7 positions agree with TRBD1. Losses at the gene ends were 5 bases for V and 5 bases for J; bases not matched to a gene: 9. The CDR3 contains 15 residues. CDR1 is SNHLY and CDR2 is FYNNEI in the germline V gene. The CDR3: CASSTQATGDQPQHF. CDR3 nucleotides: TGTGCCAGCAGTACACAAGCAACAGGGGATCAGCCCCAGCATTTT.

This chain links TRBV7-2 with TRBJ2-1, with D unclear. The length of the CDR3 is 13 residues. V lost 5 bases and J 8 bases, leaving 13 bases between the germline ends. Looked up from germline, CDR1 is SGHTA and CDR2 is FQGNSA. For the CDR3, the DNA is TGTGCCAGCAGCCCCCAAAGAGGTCATGAGCAGTTCTTC. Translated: CASSPQRGHEQFF. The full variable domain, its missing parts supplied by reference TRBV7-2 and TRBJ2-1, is GAGVSQSPSNKVTEKGKDVELRCDPISGHTALYWYRQSLGQGLEFLIYFQGNSAPDKSGLPSDRFSAERTGGSVSTLTIQRTQQEDSAVYLCASSPQRGHEQFFGPGTRLTVL.

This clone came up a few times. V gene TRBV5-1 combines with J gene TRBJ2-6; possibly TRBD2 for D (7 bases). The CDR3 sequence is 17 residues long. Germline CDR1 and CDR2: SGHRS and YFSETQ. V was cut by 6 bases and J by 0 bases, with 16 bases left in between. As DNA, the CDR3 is TGCGCCAGCACCCTACAGGGACTAACCTCTGGGGCCAACGTCCTGACTTTC. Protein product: CASTLQGLTSGANVLTF.

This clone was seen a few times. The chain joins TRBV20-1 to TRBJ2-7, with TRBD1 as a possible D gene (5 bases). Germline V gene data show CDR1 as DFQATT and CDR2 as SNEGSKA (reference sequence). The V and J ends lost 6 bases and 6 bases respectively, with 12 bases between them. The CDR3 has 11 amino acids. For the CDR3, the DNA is TGCAGTGCCCCGTCCCAGGGCGAGCAGTACTTC. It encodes CSAPSQGEQYF.

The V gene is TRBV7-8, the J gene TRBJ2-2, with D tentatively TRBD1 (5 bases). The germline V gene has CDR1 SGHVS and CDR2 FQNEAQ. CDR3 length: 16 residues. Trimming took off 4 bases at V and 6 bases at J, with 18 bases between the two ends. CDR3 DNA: TGTGCCAGCAGCTCTCTTAGGACAAGATCCTCCGGGGAGCTGTTTTTT. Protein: CASSSLRTRSSGELFF.

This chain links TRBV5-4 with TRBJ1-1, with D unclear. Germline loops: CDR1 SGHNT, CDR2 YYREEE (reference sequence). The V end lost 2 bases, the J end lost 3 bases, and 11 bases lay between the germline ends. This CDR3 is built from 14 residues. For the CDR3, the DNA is TGTGCCAGCAGCTTTATGTCGGTTTACACTGAAGCTTTCTTT. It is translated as CASSFMSVYTEAFF.

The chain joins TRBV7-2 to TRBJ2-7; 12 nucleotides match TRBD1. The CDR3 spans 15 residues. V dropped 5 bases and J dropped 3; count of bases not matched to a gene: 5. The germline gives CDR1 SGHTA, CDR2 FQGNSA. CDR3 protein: CASSLGQGAFYEQYF. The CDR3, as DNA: TGTGCCAGCAGCCTGGGACAGGGGGCTTTCTACGAGCAGTACTTC.

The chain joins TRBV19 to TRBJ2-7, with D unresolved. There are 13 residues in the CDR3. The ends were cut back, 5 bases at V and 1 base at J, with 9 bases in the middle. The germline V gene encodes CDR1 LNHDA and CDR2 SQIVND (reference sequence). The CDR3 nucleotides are TGTGCCAGTAGTCCCCGCGAGTCCTACGAGCAGTACTTC. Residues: CASSPRESYEQYF.

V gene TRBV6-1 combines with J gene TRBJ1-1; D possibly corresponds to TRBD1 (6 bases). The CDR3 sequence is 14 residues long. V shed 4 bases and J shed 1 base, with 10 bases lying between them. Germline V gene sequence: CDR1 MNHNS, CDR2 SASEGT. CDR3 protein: CASSGGRRNTEAFF. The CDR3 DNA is TGTGCCAGCAGTGGGGGGCGCAGGAACACTGAAGCTTTCTTT.

The CDR3 region has the DNA TGTGCCACCAGCAGAGGCCGGCGGGGGGCTAATGAAAAACTGTTTTTT. Translated: CATSRGRRGANEKLFF. The chain has TRBV15 and TRBJ1-4; the D gene is possibly TRBD1 (5 bases). Trimming shortened V by 1 base and J by 3 bases, and 12 bases separated the two germline ends. The CDR3 has 16 amino acids. Germline loops: CDR1 LNHNV, CDR2 YYDKDF (reference sequence).

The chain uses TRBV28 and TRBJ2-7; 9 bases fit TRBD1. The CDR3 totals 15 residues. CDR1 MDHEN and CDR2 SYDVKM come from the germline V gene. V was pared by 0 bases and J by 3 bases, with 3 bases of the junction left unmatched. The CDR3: CASSLWGTGIYEQYF. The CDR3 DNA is TGTGCCAGCAGTTTATGGGGGACAGGGATCTACGAGCAGTACTTC.

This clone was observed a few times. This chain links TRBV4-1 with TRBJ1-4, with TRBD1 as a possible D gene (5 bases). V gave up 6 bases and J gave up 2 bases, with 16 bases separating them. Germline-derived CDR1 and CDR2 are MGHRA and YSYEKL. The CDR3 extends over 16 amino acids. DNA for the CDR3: TGCGCCAGCAGTGAAAAGACAGCTTCTACTAATGAAAAACTGTTTTTT. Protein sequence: CASSEKTASTNEKLFF.

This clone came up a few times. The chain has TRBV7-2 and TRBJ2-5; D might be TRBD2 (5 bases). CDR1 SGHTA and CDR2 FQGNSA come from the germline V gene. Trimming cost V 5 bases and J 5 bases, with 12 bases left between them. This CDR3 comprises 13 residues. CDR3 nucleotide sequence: TGTGCCAGCAGCCCCCGTATAGCGGAGACCCAGTACTTC. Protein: CASSPRIAETQYF.

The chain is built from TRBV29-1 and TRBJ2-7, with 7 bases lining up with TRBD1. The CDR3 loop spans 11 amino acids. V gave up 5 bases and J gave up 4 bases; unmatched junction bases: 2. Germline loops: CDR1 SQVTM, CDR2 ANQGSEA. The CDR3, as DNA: TGCAGCGTTCTCAGGGGGTACGAGCAGTACTTC. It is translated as CSVLRGYEQYF.

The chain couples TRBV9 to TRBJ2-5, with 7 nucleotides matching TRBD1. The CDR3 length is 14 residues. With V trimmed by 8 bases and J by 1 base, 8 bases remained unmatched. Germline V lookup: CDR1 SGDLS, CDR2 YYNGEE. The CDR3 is CASNRGGPQETQYF. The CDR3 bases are TGTGCCAGTAACAGGGGCGGCCCCCAAGAGACCCAGTACTTC.

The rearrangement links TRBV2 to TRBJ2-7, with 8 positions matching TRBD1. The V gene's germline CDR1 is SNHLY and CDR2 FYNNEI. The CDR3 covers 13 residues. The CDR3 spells CGAASDRGSEQYF. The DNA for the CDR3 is TGTGGCGCGGCCTCCGACAGGGGTAGCGAGCAGTACTTC.

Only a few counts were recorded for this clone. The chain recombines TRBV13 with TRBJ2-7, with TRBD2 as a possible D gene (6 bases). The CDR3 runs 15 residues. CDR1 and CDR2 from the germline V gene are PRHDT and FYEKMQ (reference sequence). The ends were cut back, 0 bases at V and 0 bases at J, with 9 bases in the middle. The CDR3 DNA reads TGTGCCAGCAGCTTAGGGGCGGGGAACTCCTACGAGCAGTACTTC. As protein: CASSLGAGNSYEQYF.

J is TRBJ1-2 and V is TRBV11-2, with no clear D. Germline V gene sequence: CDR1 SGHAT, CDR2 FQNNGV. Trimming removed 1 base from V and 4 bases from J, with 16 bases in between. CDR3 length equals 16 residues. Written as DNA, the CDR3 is TGTGCCAGCAGCTTAGGGCACGGTGGAGGCTTCTATGGCTACACCTTC. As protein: CASSLGHGGGFYGYTF.

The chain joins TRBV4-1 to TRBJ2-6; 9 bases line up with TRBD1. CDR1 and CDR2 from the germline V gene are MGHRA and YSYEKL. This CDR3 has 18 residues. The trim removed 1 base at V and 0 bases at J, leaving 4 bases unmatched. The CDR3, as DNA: TGCGCCAGCAGCCAAGGATTGGACAGGGGCTCTGGGGCCAACGTCCTGACTTTC. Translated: CASSQGLDRGSGANVLTF.